These 16 T cell receptor beta chains were all obtained from the same sample, sequenced in a study of blood T cells in healthy people across ages. Combining a sample-barcoded 5' primer with a J-beta primer mix, a second PCR ran for roughly 7 to 11 cycles. TCRdb recomputed calls from the 5' RACE reads with MiXCR, one row per CDR3 protein. This sample carries about 1.8 million distinct CDR3 sequences, roughly 52% of them seen once, and the ten largest clones take 2.1%. The sequenced material came from blood. The receptor source for this set is a woman aged 35 to 49 in good health.

The J gene is TRBJ2-5, the V gene TRBV11-3; D possibly matches TRBD1 or TRBD2 (5 bases each). From germline, CDR1 is SGHNT and CDR2 YENEEA. The CDR3 has 15 residues. Trimming shortened V by 5 bases and J by 11 bases, and 24 bases separated the two germline ends. CDR3 sequence (DNA): TGTGCCAGCAGCCAAAGGCGCGAGGGGCGGAATGAGCAGTACTTC. Its protein is CASSQRREGRNEQYF.

This chain links TRBV5-1 with TRBJ2-7; D assignment may be TRBD1 or TRBD2 (6 bases each). The CDR3 is 15 residues long. Germline values: CDR1 SGHRS, CDR2 YFSETQ. V was shortened by 0 bases and J by 5 bases, with 15 bases between the two germline ends. CDR3 coding DNA: TGCGCCAGCAGCTTGGGGGGGGCCCGTCAGGACGAGCAGTACTTC. It is translated as CASSLGGARQDEQYF.

This clonotype showed up just a few times. This chain connects TRBV12-3 or TRBV12-4 to TRBJ2-4; D is unresolved. CDR3 length: 13 residues. V gave up 2 bases and J gave up 2 bases, with 4 bases separating them. The CDR3 loop is CASSLKTKNIQYF. The CDR3 coding sequence is TGTGCCAGCAGTTTAAAAACCAAAAACATTCAGTACTTC.

The chain links TRBV7-9 to TRBJ1-2; 7 bases line up with TRBD1. The V and J ends lost 2 bases and 4 bases, in that order; junction bases with no gene match: 7. The CDR3 is 15 residues long. CDR1 is SEHNR and CDR2 is FQNEAQ in the germline V gene (reference sequence). CDR3 in amino acids: CASSLSRTGAYGYTF. CDR3 DNA: TGTGCCAGCAGCTTATCCCGGACAGGTGCCTATGGCTACACCTTC.

V usage is TRBV21-1 and J usage is TRBJ1-5; TRBD1, the D gene given by the table, was not confirmed from the DNA. TRBV21-1 is marked as a pseudogene. The CDR3 has 14 residues. CDR3 in DNA: TGTGCCACCACCCGGGAGTATAGCAATCAGCCCCAGCATTTT. Protein sequence: CATTREYSNQPQHF.

There are a few counts of this clonotype. The rearrangement joins TRBV6-6 to TRBJ2-5, with no clear D. Per germline, CDR1 MNHNY and CDR2 SVGAGI (reference sequence). The CDR3 spans 14 residues. V lost 0 bases, J lost 2 bases, and 7 bases lay in between. CDR3 nucleotide sequence: TGTGCCAGCAGTTACTCGAAAGTTCAAGAGACCCAGTACTTC. Its protein is CASSYSKVQETQYF.

This clonotype was found once. V is TRBV29-1 and J is TRBJ1-1; D is uncertain. CDR3 length: 15 residues. CDR1 and CDR2 from the germline V gene are SQVTM and ANQGSEA. V was pared by 1 base and J by 1 base, with 13 bases between. This chain's CDR3 is CSVEGRGVSNTEAFF. The CDR3 DNA sequence: TGCAGCGTTGAAGGTCGGGGAGTTTCGAACACTGAAGCTTTCTTT.

The DNA for the CDR3 is TGTGCCAGCAGTCCAAGGACAGGGCGTCAGCAAGAGCAGTACTTC. Its translation: CASSPRTGRQQEQYF. The chain is built from TRBV6-5 and TRBJ2-4; TRBD1 matches 8 bases. Germline assignment: CDR1 MNHEY and CDR2 SVGAGI. This CDR3 region has 15 residues. The J segment lost 13 bases and the V segment lost 5 bases, leaving 16 bases of the junction unmatched.

This clonotype was counted at least ten times. The chain has TRBV28 and TRBJ1-2; maybe TRBD1 (5 bases). From germline, CDR1 is MDHEN and CDR2 SYDVKM. This CDR3 region has 13 residues. V dropped 5 bases and J dropped 4 bases, with 11 bases sitting between them. CDR3 sequence: CASSPPGSYGYTF. Written as DNA, the CDR3 is TGTGCCAGCAGTCCCCCAGGGTCCTATGGCTACACCTTC.

Written as DNA, the CDR3 is TGTGCCAGCAGTTCCTCGCCGGACGGAGAAGAGACCCAGTACTTC. Its translation: CASSSSPDGEETQYF. The chain carries TRBV28 and TRBJ2-7; D is unclear. The J call is in doubt because the DNA end fits TRBJ2-5 better. This CDR3 is 15 amino acids long. Germline values: CDR1 MDHEN, CDR2 SYDVKM.

This clonotype has only one observation. The rearrangement links TRBV2 to TRBJ1-6; TRBD1 aligns across 7 bases. The trim removed 5 bases at V and 9 bases at J, leaving 19 bases unmatched. The CDR3 runs 18 residues. Germline loops: CDR1 SNHLY, CDR2 FYNNEI. CDR3 sequence reads: CASSSRGFGQVAGSPLHF. The CDR3 coding sequence is TGTGCCAGCAGTTCCCGTGGTTTTGGACAGGTGGCGGGTTCACCCCTCCACTTT.

J is TRBJ2-1 and V is TRBV20-1, with D tentatively TRBD2 (6 bases). The length of the CDR3 is 14 residues. V was cut by 2 bases and J by 7 bases, with 15 bases left in between. CDR1 is DFQATT and CDR2 is SNEGSKA in the germline V gene (reference sequence). CDR3 in DNA: TGCAGTGCTAGACGTAGCGGTATAGCGAATGAGCAGTTCTTC. Translated, it gives CSARRSGIANEQFF.

This clonotype has just a few counts. V and J are TRBV7-2 and TRBJ1-4; TRBD1 matches at 7 bases. This CDR3 is 17 amino acids long. From germline, CDR1 is SGHTA and CDR2 FQGNSA. V lost 2 bases to trimming and J lost 6 bases; unmatched junction nucleotides: 12. The CDR3 here is CASSLNRWDSPHEKLFF. CDR3 sequence (DNA): TGTGCCAGCAGCTTAAATCGTTGGGACAGTCCGCATGAAAAACTGTTTTTT. Supplemented by reference TRBV7-2 and TRBJ1-4, the full variable domain reads GAGVSQSPSNKVTEKGKDVELRCDPISGHTALYWYRQSLGQGLEFLIYFQGNSAPDKSGLPSDRFSAERTGGSVSTLTIQRTQQEDSAVYLCASSLNRWDSPHEKLFFGSGTQLSVL.

The chain combines TRBV10-3 with TRBJ2-1; a weak D match, TRBD2 (7 bases). The CDR3 runs to 13 residues. Per germline, CDR1 ENHRY and CDR2 SYGVKD. Trimming took 10 bases from V and 8 from J, leaving 18 bases between them. Here the CDR3 reads CATRGAKGDEQFF. The CDR3 bases are TGTGCCACCCGGGGGGCCAAGGGGGATGAGCAGTTCTTC.

The V gene is TRBV29-1, the J gene TRBJ1-1; weak D call: TRBD1 (5 bases). There are 13 residues in the CDR3. Trimming shortened V by 8 bases and J by 0 bases, and 13 bases separated the two germline ends. The germline gives CDR1 SQVTM, CDR2 ANQGSEA. The CDR3 DNA sequence: TGCAGCACAAGCCGACAGATGAACACTGAAGCTTTCTTT. As protein: CSTSRQMNTEAFF.

Points on this clonotype: One end of the junction varies from germline; a read error may be responsible. The J gene is TRBJ1-2, the V gene TRBV12-3 or TRBV12-4; D gene ambiguous. The CDR3 length is 14 residues. The CDR3 bases are TGTGCCGGCAGTTTTAGGCAGGAAGGAGGTGGCTACACCTTC. It specifies CAGSFRQEGGGYTF.